This T cell receptor (beta chain) is drawn from a study of blood T cells in healthy people across ages. CDR1 is LGHDT and CDR2 is YNNKEL in the germline V gene (reference sequence). The CDR3 covers 14 residues. Trimming removed 3 bases at V and 7 bases at J, with 16 bases between. Each donor gave 9 to 10 milliliters of peripheral blood. PCR was performed a second time for roughly 6 to 12 cycles using a sample-barcoded 5' primer and a J-beta primer mix. TCRdb re-called the 5' RACE reads with MiXCR, one entry per CDR3 protein. The sample includes hundreds of thousands of distinct CDR3 sequences, around 48% of them seen just once.

The chain uses TRBV3-1 and TRBJ2-7; a possible D gene is TRBD1 (6 bases). This clonotype was obtained from a man aged 30-40 years in good health. The sequenced sample was blood. The CDR3, as DNA: TGTGCCAGCAGCCACACAGGGAGCGAGAAGGAGCAGTACTTC. This codes for CASSHTGSEKEQYF.